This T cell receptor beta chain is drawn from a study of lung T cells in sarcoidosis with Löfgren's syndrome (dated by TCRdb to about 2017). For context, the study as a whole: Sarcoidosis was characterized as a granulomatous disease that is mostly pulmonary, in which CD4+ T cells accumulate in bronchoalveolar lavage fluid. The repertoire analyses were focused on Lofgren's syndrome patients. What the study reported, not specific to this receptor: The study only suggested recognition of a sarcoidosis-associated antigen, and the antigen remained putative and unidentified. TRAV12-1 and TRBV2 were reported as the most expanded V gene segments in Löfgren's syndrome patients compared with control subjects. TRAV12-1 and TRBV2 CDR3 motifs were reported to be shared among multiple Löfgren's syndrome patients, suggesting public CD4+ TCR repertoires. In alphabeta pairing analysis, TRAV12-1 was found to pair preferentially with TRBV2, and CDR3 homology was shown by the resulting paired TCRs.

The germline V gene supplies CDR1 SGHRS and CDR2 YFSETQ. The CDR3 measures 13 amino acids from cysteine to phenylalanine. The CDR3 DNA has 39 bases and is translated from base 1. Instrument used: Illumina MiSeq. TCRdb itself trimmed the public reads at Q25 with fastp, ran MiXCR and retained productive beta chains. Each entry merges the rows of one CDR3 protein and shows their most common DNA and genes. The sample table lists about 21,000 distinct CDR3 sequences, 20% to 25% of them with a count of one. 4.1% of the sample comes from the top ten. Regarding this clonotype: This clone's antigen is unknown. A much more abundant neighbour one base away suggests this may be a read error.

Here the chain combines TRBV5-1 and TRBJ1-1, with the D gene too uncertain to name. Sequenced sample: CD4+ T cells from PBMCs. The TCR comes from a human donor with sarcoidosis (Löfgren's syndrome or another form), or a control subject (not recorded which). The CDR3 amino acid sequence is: CASSLDADTESFF. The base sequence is TGCGCCAGCAGCTTAGACGCAGACACTGAATCTTTCTTT.